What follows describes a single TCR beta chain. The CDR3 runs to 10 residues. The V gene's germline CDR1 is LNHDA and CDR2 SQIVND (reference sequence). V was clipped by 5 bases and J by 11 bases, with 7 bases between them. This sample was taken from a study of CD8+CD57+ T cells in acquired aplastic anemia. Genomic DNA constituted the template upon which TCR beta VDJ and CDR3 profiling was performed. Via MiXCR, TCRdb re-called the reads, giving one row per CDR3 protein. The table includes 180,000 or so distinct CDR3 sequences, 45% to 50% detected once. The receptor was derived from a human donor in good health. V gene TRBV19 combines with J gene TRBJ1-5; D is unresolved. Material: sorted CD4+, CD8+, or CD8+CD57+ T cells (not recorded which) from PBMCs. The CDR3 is CASSSGSQHF. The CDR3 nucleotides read TGTGCCAGTAGTTCGGGATCCCAGCATTTT.